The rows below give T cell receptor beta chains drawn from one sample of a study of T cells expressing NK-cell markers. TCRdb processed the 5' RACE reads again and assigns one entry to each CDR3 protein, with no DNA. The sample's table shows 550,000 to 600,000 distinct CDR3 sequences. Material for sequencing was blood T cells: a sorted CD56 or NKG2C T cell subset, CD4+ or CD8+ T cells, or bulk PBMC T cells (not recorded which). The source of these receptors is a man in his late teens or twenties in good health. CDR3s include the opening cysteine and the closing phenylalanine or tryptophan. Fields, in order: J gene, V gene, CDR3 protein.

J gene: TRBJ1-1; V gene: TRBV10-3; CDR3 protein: CATESQGRNTEAFF
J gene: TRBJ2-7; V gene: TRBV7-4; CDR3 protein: CASAWGTGKYF
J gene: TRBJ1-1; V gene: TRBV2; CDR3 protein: CASSVETLNTEAFF
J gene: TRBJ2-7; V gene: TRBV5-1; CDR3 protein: CASSRGTSGSGDYEQYF
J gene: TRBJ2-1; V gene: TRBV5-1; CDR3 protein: CASSLTSGRYNEQFF
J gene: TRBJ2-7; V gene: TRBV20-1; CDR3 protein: CSASRGGLYEQYF
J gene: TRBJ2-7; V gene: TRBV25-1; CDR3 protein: CASSELAGGLYEQYF
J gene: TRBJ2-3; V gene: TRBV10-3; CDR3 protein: CAIGSLGGSTDTQYF
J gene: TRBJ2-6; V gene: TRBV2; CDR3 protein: CASSEGAGWANVLTF
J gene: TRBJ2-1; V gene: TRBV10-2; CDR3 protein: CASSGGGGWDNEQFF
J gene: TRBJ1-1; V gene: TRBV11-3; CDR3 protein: CASSAGTVKTEAFF
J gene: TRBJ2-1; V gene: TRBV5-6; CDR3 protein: CASSPGPWEDEQFF
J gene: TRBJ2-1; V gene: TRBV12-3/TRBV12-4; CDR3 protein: CASSFPRDGWSNEQFF